This T cell receptor (beta chain) came from a study of blood T cell repertoires in COVID-19. Background on the study: Sites across the United States, Italy and Spain contributed samples from acute and convalescent COVID-19.

This CDR3 region has 12 residues. Trimming took 5 bases from V and 7 from J, leaving 9 bases between them. As handled by the study authors: Reference gene primer amplification gave estimated nucleated cell counts. Clones were sequenced by immunoSEQ multiplex PCR, and TCRdb holds only the in-frame ones, with some missing. D and trimming were read from the DNA, whereas the V and J calls and clone size are those reported in that table. The sample has approximately 120,000 clones, 75% to 90% seen once. Seattle enrolled patients during active infection and tracked them longitudinally. This TCR came from a woman of 80 years or more with COVID-19, enrolled during active disease. This chain connects TRBV12-3 or TRBV12-4 to TRBJ1-5; TRBD1 might be the D (5 bases). The specimen was peripheral blood. The CDR3, as DNA: TGTGCCAGCAGTCGGGGGGTGCAGCCCCAGCATTTT. This sequence encodes CASSRGVQPQHF.